This TCR beta chain was captured in a study of radiotherapy plus CTLA-4 blockade in lung cancer (dated by TCRdb to 2017 to 2018). Broadly, across the study: Objective responses occurred in 18% of enrolled patients, and under 40% achieved disease control.

The library relied on the immunoSEQ multiplex PCR assay. Sourced from immuneACCESS, this table was stored by TCRdb with only in-frame sequences that have V and J called. A share of the clones is absent; for the studies checked, an unresolved V gene accounts for under half, and the remainder has no known explanation. The sample table lists more than 75,000 clones, roughly 80% of them with a count of one. The ten top clones hold roughly 25% of the sample. The CDR3 measures 17 amino acids from cysteine to phenylalanine. The CDR3 DNA has 51 bases and is translated from base 1. CDR1 and CDR2 are drawn from the germline V gene (reference sequence): SGHKS, YYEKEE. For this chain, trimming is 4 bases at the V end and 3 bases at the J end, and the number of junction bases without a gene match is 12. Note on this clone: This clone's antigen is unknown. Base qualities were left out, and no much larger clone turns up one base away.

In this study, focal radiation therapy paired with CTLA-4 blockade (ipilimumab) was tested in patients who had chemo-refractory metastatic non-small-cell lung cancer. Broad study findings and their caveats: After treatment with radiotherapy and ipilimumab, TCR clones that originated in tumors expanded in peripheral blood. The strongest predictors of response, as reported, were early dynamic changes in blood T cell clones along with a rise in serum interferon-beta after radiation.

This receptor was taken from a human donor with non-small cell lung cancer that progressed on radiotherapy plus ipilimumab. Here the sequenced sample was peripheral blood, taken from a patient treated with radiotherapy plus ipilimumab. Recombination joined TRBV5-5 with TRBJ2-5, with TRBD2 matching 10 junction bases. The CDR3 region: CASSLQTSGLGKETQYF. The bases read TGTGCCAGCAGCCTGCAGACTAGCGGGCTTGGTAAAGAGACCCAGTACTTC.